What follows describes a single T cell receptor beta chain. Original analysis: Reference gene primer amplification gave nucleated cell count estimates. Libraries were prepared by immunoSEQ multiplex PCR; TCRdb keeps only in-frame clonotypes and omits some of them. For V, J and clone size, that table is used; D and trimming come from the DNA. Of more than 50,000 clones listed, approximately 90% are singletons. Per germline, CDR1 SGHVS and CDR2 FQNEAQ. V was clipped by 5 bases and J by 2 bases; unmatched bases: 7. This CDR3 is built from 15 residues. The record originates from a study of blood T cell repertoires in COVID-19. Study in general: The cDNA or gDNA used as material had been derived from T cells, B-cell-depleted T cells, or PBMCs.

The sample taken for sequencing was peripheral blood. The TCR originated in a woman aged 40-49 years with active COVID-19. The J gene is TRBJ2-7, the V gene TRBV7-8; 9 nucleotides align to TRBD1. The CDR3 here is CASSREGQGTYEQYF. The CDR3 region has the DNA TGTGCCAGCAGCCGAGAGGGACAGGGTACCTACGAGCAGTACTTC.